These T cell receptor beta chains were read from a single sample in a study of blood T cell repertoires in COVID-19. Here immunoSEQ multiplex PCR was the method, and the copy in TCRdb shows in-frame clones only, minus some. This table holds tens of thousands of clones, more than 85% found once. The specimen sequenced was peripheral blood. These TCRs come from a man aged 50 or older with active COVID-19. Both conserved end residues are part of each CDR3. The D gene is left open where the match is weak. Some rows have no size entry. The others give once, few or many, or a class for an expanded clone.

abundance	v_gene	len	d_gene	j_gene	CDR3nt	CDR3aa
once	TRBV4-1	18	TRBD1	TRBJ1-4	TGCGCCAGCAGCCAAGTTGGGACAGGGATTCGAACTAATGAAAAACTGTTTTTT	CASSQVGTGIRTNEKLFF
-	TRBV27	15	-	TRBJ1-6	TGTGCCACCTCAGGGCGAGAATCATATAATTCACCCCTCCACTTT	CATSGRESYNSPLHF
-	TRBV19	15	-	TRBJ1-5	TGTGCCAGTAGAACCACAGGGACGAGCAATCAGCCCCAGCATTTT	CASRTTGTSNQPQHF
-	TRBV6-5	14	TRBD2	TRBJ2-3	TGTGCCAGCAGCAGAGCGGGGGTCACAGATACGCAGTATTTT	CASSRAGVTDTQYF
-	TRBV7-9	15	TRBD2	TRBJ2-7	TGTGCCAGCAGCTTATGGAGACTAGCGGGCGGAGAGCAGTACTTC	CASSLWRLAGGEQYF
-	TRBV2	12	-	TRBJ1-2	TGTGCCAGCAGAGAAACAGGGATATGGGACACCTTC	CASRETGIWDTF
-	TRBV29-1	11	-	TRBJ2-3	TGCAGCGTCGGGGATGGAGGTACGCAGTATTTT	CSVGDGGTQYF
-	TRBV6-5	13	-	TRBJ1-2	TGTGCCAGCAGGGGCGCAGGGGACTATGGCTACACCTTC	CASRGAGDYGYTF
-	TRBV4-2	19	TRBD2	TRBJ2-6	TGTGCCAGCAGCCAAGAATGGGGCGGGAGGACCTCTGGGGCCAACGTCCTGACTTTC	CASSQEWGGRTSGANVLTF
-	TRBV7-2	14	-	TRBJ2-5	TGTGCCAGCAGCTTAAACCTGGGAGGAGAGACCCAGTACTTC	CASSLNLGGETQYF